A selection of T cell receptor beta chains follows, all from one sample in a study of T cell responses to AZD1222 COVID-19 vaccine. Some clones are missing from TCRdb's copy, which holds only in-frame ones; the method was immunoSEQ multiplex PCR. Altogether about 180,000 clones are present, approximately 90% being singletons, with the ten largest covering approximately 4.2%. The specimen comprised peripheral blood, sampled 28 days after the second dose of the MenACWY control vaccine. These receptors originate from an adult who received the MenACWY meningococcal vaccine as a control. CDR3s include the opening cysteine and the closing phenylalanine or tryptophan. Each record gives: V gene, J gene, CDR3 length, clone size, D gene, CDR3 DNA, CDR3 protein. A D gene is named only where the DNA matches it firmly. The size entry is marked missing in some rows and otherwise reads once, few, many or a size class.

TRBV19	TRBJ1-1	15	few	NA	TGTGCCAGTAGTATGAGCAGGGCTGGGAACACTGAAGCTTTCTTT	CASSMSRAGNTEAFF
TRBV4-3	TRBJ1-1	15	NA	NA	TGCGCCAGCAGCCCCGGAGTTCTCTTGAACACTAAAGCTTTCTTT	CASSPGVLLNTKAFF
TRBV6-5	TRBJ2-7	12	NA	NA	TGTGCCAGCAGTCCCACTTCCCTCGAGCAGTACTTC	CASSPTSLEQYF
TRBV3-1/TRBV3-2	TRBJ2-7	15	NA	TRBD2	TGTGCCAGCAGCCTCCAGGGAGCGGGAGGCTACGAGCAGTACTTC	CASSLQGAGGYEQYF
TRBV15	TRBJ1-2	13	NA	NA	TGTGCCACCAGCAGAGACGGATACTATGGCTACACCTTC	CATSRDGYYGYTF
TRBV4-3	TRBJ2-3	14	NA	NA	TGCGCCAGCAGCCAAGCCTTCCTCACAGATACGCAGTATTTT	CASSQAFLTDTQYF
TRBV18	TRBJ1-2	15	NA	NA	TGTGCCAGCTCACCGGCAGGGGAGGCGAACTATGGCTACACCTTC	CASSPAGEANYGYTF
TRBV7-9	TRBJ1-2	17	NA	NA	TGTGCCAGCAGCCGGACCTCCCCGGGCCGACACCTCTATGGCTACACCTTC	CASSRTSPGRHLYGYTF
TRBV27	TRBJ1-1	14	NA	NA	TGTGCCAGCAGTTTAGGGGGGCCTAGCACTGAAGCTTTCTTT	CASSLGGPSTEAFF
TRBV19	TRBJ2-2	14	NA	NA	TGTGCCAGTAGTATAGAAAGCAACACCGGGGAGCTGTTTTTT	CASSIESNTGELFF
TRBV30	TRBJ1-6	13	NA	NA	TGTGCCTGGGAGGAGGAGGGAAATTCACCCCTCCACTTT	CAWEEEGNSPLHF
TRBV7-9	TRBJ1-3	13	NA	NA	TGTGCCAGCAGCTACAGCTCTGGAAACACCATATATTTT	CASSYSSGNTIYF
TRBV28	TRBJ2-1	14	NA	NA	TGTGCCAGCAGTTTTATCCCCGCTGAAGATGAGCAGTTCTTC	CASSFIPAEDEQFF
TRBV7-2	TRBJ2-7	14	NA	TRBD2	TGTGCCAGCAGCTTCGGGACTAGCACCTACGAGCAGTACTTC	CASSFGTSTYEQYF
TRBV12-3/TRBV12-4	TRBJ1-1	12	NA	NA	TGTGCCAGCAGCCTCGACAGGACTGAAGCTTTCTTT	CASSLDRTEAFF
TRBV19	TRBJ2-7	13	NA	TRBD1	TGTGCCAGTAGGTCCAGGGGGCGATACGAGCAGTACTTC	CASRSRGRYEQYF
TRBV9	TRBJ2-1	13	NA	NA	TGTGCCAGCAGCATTAGCCTTTACAATGAGCAGTTCTTC	CASSISLYNEQFF
TRBV28	TRBJ2-1	15	NA	NA	TGTGCCAGCAGTTTACCCCCAACTCGGAACAATGAGCAGTTCTTC	CASSLPPTRNNEQFF
TRBV24-1	TRBJ1-2	16	NA	TRBD1	TGTGCCACCAGTGATCTGGGGGACAGGGGGCTCGGTGGCTACACCTTC	CATSDLGDRGLGGYTF
TRBV5-1	TRBJ1-6	18	NA	TRBD1	TGCGCCAGCAGCTTCGGGACAGCCCAGGGTTATTATAATTCACCCCTCCACTTT	CASSFGTAQGYYNSPLHF
TRBV5-1	TRBJ1-2	18	NA	TRBD1	TGCGCCAGCAGCTTGTTGGACAGGGGCCCAACACCGTCCTATGGCTACACCTTC	CASSLLDRGPTPSYGYTF
TRBV19	TRBJ2-6	13	NA	NA	TGTGCCAGTAGTTGGGACTGGGCCAACGTCCTGACTTTC	CASSWDWANVLTF
TRBV7-2	TRBJ2-7	14	NA	TRBD2	TGTGCCAGCAGCCCTCTCCGGACTAGAGGCGAGCAGTACTTC	CASSPLRTRGEQYF
TRBV29-1	TRBJ1-1	13	NA	NA	TGCAGCGCCAGGACAGATTTGAACACTGAAGCTTTCTTT	CSARTDLNTEAFF
TRBV6-5	TRBJ1-3	16	NA	NA	TGTGCCAGCAGTTACTCGGGACACAACTCTGGAAACACCATATATTTT	CASSYSGHNSGNTIYF
TRBV2	TRBJ1-2	13	NA	NA	TGTGCCAGGTCACCGGGACTTTCTCATGGCTACACCTTC	CARSPGLSHGYTF
TRBV5-8	TRBJ2-2	15	NA	TRBD2	TGTGCCAGCAGCCGACCTAGCGGGGGGACCGGGGAGCTGTTTTTT	CASSRPSGGTGELFF
TRBV28	TRBJ2-7	14	NA	TRBD2	TGTGCCAGCAGTCCCCCTAGCGGATCTTACGAGCAGTACTTC	CASSPPSGSYEQYF
TRBV19	TRBJ2-7	13	NA	NA	TGTGCCAGTAGCCCGGACAGCTCCTACGAGCAGTACTTC	CASSPDSSYEQYF
TRBV30	TRBJ2-7	13	NA	NA	TGTGCCTCCAAGGGGGAGGGTGACCACGAGCAGTACTTC	CASKGEGDHEQYF
TRBV28	TRBJ2-7	16	NA	TRBD1	TGTGCCAGCAGTTTTAGCTCCGGGACAGGGGAGTCCGAGCAGTACTTC	CASSFSSGTGESEQYF
TRBV7-9	TRBJ2-1	13	NA	NA	TGTGCCAGCAGCTTGGACTACCACAATGAGCAGTTCTTC	CASSLDYHNEQFF
TRBV18	TRBJ2-3	13	NA	NA	TGTGCCAGCTCACCACCTATGGAGGATACGCAGTATTTT	CASSPPMEDTQYF
TRBV6-5	TRBJ2-5	15	NA	TRBD1	TGTGCCAGCAGTCGGGGACAGGGGGTAGGGGAGACCCAGTACTTC	CASSRGQGVGETQYF
TRBV5-6	TRBJ2-7	15	NA	NA	TGTGCCAGCAGCTTGGGCGCAGCGGCAACCTACGAGCAGTACTTC	CASSLGAAATYEQYF
TRBV6-5	TRBJ2-3	15	NA	NA	TGTGCCAGCAGTTACCCCGACGGGGGCACAGATACGCAGTATTTT	CASSYPDGGTDTQYF
TRBV10-3	TRBJ1-1	14	NA	NA	TGTGCCATCAGTGACTCCGCAGGATGGGCTGAAGCTTTCTTT	CAISDSAGWAEAFF
TRBV28	TRBJ1-5	12	NA	NA	TGTGCCAGCAACGTGGGGACTCAGCCCCAGCATTTT	CASNVGTQPQHF
TRBV7-2	TRBJ2-5	13	NA	NA	TGTGCCAGCAGATCGGGACCGCAAGAGACCCAGTACTTC	CASRSGPQETQYF
TRBV19	TRBJ2-1	15	NA	NA	TGTGCCAGTAGGTTACAGGGCAGTATTGAGAATGAGCAGTTCTTC	CASRLQGSIENEQFF
TRBV5-1	TRBJ1-3	15	NA	NA	TGCGCCAGCAGCTTGACCCGGGACGGTGGAAACACCATATATTTT	CASSLTRDGGNTIYF